Listed below are T cell receptor beta chains from one sample, sequenced in a study of Ad26.COV2.S vaccination and SARS-CoV-2 variants. Assay: immunoSEQ multiplex PCR; the TCRdb copy retains only in-frame clones and omits some. The sample has 350,000 to 450,000 clones; approximately 83% are singletons. This material consisted of peripheral blood, taken in a trial of Ad26.COV2.S vaccine versus placebo. The receptor set was obtained from a person aged 18-65 years who received the Ad26.COV2.S COVID-19 vaccine or a placebo. CDR3s include the opening cysteine and the closing phenylalanine or tryptophan. The D gene is left open where the match is weak. The size of a clone is reported for some rows only, either as once, few or many, or as a class for expanded clones.

clone_size: NA; v_call: TRBV19; d_call: TRBD1; j_call: TRBJ1-5; cdr3_aa: CASSVPGQGGGQPQHF; cdr3_nt: TGTGCCAGTAGTGTACCCGGACAGGGAGGAGGTCAGCCCCAGCATTTT
clone_size: NA; v_call: TRBV6-4; d_call: TRBD1; j_call: TRBJ2-2; cdr3_aa: CASRGTGTGELFF; cdr3_nt: TGTGCCAGCAGAGGGACAGGGACCGGGGAGCTGTTTTTT
clone_size: NA; v_call: TRBV6-1; d_call: TRBD1; j_call: TRBJ2-4; cdr3_aa: CASSDLGDRVKNIQYF; cdr3_nt: TGTGCCAGCAGTGATCTTGGGGACAGGGTCAAAAACATTCAGTACTTC
clone_size: few; v_call: TRBV29-1; d_call: NA; j_call: TRBJ2-2; cdr3_aa: CSAGGRPGELFF; cdr3_nt: TGCAGCGCCGGGGGAAGGCCCGGGGAGCTGTTTTTT
clone_size: NA; v_call: TRBV9; d_call: TRBD2; j_call: TRBJ2-1; cdr3_aa: CASSAPSGSGDEQFF; cdr3_nt: TGTGCCAGCAGCGCCCCAAGCGGGAGTGGCGATGAGCAGTTCTTC
clone_size: NA; v_call: TRBV7-9; d_call: NA; j_call: TRBJ2-5; cdr3_aa: CASSPRTGLALRGRETQYF; cdr3_nt: TGTGCCAGCAGCCCCCGCACAGGTCTAGCCCTCAGGGGTAGAGAGACCCAGTACTTC
clone_size: NA; v_call: TRBV12-5; d_call: NA; j_call: TRBJ1-2; cdr3_aa: CASGLVGPIGPYGYTF; cdr3_nt: TGTGCTAGTGGTTTGGTAGGCCCCATTGGGCCATATGGCTACACCTTC
clone_size: NA; v_call: TRBV19; d_call: TRBD1; j_call: TRBJ1-5; cdr3_aa: CASSIGTENQPQHF; cdr3_nt: TGTGCCAGTAGTATTGGGACAGAAAACCAGCCCCAGCATTTT
clone_size: many; v_call: TRBV19; d_call: NA; j_call: TRBJ1-6; cdr3_aa: CASSMGSNSPLHF; cdr3_nt: TGTGCCAGTAGTATGGGCAGTAATTCACCCCTCCACTTT
clone_size: once; v_call: TRBV7-8; d_call: NA; j_call: TRBJ1-1; cdr3_aa: CASSLGLRNTEAFF; cdr3_nt: TGTGCCAGCAGCTTAGGGCTGAGGAACACTGAAGCTTTCTTT
clone_size: NA; v_call: TRBV7-6; d_call: NA; j_call: TRBJ1-2; cdr3_aa: CASSLSGFLGDRNYGYTF; cdr3_nt: TGTGCCAGCAGCTTATCCGGATTTCTAGGTGACAGGAACTATGGCTACACCTTC
clone_size: NA; v_call: TRBV5-1; d_call: TRBD1; j_call: TRBJ2-7; cdr3_aa: CASSLGPRAGGSYEQYF; cdr3_nt: TGCGCCAGCAGCTTGGGCCCACGGGCAGGGGGCTCCTACGAGCAGTACTTC
clone_size: NA; v_call: TRBV28; d_call: NA; j_call: TRBJ1-1; cdr3_aa: CASSLQLTRNTEAFF; cdr3_nt: TGTGCCAGCAGTTTACAGCTTACCCGGAACACTGAAGCTTTCTTT
clone_size: NA; v_call: TRBV18; d_call: TRBD1; j_call: TRBJ2-3; cdr3_aa: CASSPLGQNTDTQYF; cdr3_nt: TGTGCCAGCTCACCACTGGGACAGAACACAGATACGCAGTATTTT
clone_size: few; v_call: TRBV14; d_call: NA; j_call: TRBJ1-1; cdr3_aa: CASSQERRNTEAFF; cdr3_nt: TGTGCCAGCAGCCAAGAAAGGAGGAACACTGAAGCTTTCTTT
clone_size: NA; v_call: TRBV5-6; d_call: NA; j_call: TRBJ2-3; cdr3_aa: CASSLRSNADTQYF; cdr3_nt: TGTGCCAGCAGCTTGAGAAGTAACGCAGATACGCAGTATTTT
clone_size: NA; v_call: TRBV4-1; d_call: NA; j_call: TRBJ2-2; cdr3_aa: CASSQDWTGELFF; cdr3_nt: TGCGCCAGCAGCCAAGACTGGACCGGGGAGCTGTTTTTT
clone_size: NA; v_call: TRBV24-1; d_call: NA; j_call: TRBJ1-1; cdr3_aa: CATSDLGRETFF; cdr3_nt: TGTGCCACCAGTGACTTGGGGCGGGAAACTTTCTTT
clone_size: NA; v_call: TRBV7-8; d_call: TRBD1; j_call: TRBJ1-4; cdr3_aa: CASSPGTVLEKLFF; cdr3_nt: TGTGCCAGCAGCCCCGGGACAGTCTTAGAAAAACTGTTTTTT
clone_size: NA; v_call: TRBV5-1; d_call: NA; j_call: TRBJ2-1; cdr3_aa: CASSLNVDEQFF; cdr3_nt: TGCGCCAGCAGCTTAAATGTAGATGAGCAGTTCTTC
clone_size: NA; v_call: TRBV7-2; d_call: NA; j_call: TRBJ1-5; cdr3_aa: CASSPGGNQPQHF; cdr3_nt: TGTGCCAGCAGCCCAGGGGGCAATCAGCCCCAGCATTTT
clone_size: NA; v_call: TRBV3-1/TRBV3-2; d_call: TRBD1; j_call: TRBJ2-5; cdr3_aa: CASSYTGGGLKETQYF; cdr3_nt: TGTGCCAGCAGCTATACAGGGGGCGGACTTAAAGAGACCCAGTACTTC
clone_size: few; v_call: TRBV10-1; d_call: NA; j_call: TRBJ2-7; cdr3_aa: CASSEPRGGEQYF; cdr3_nt: TGCGCCAGCAGTGAGCCCCGGGGCGGCGAGCAGTACTTC
clone_size: NA; v_call: TRBV7-2; d_call: NA; j_call: TRBJ2-5; cdr3_aa: CASSRGNVETQYF; cdr3_nt: TGTGCCAGCAGTCGGGGGAATGTAGAGACCCAGTACTTC